The clone carrying this TCR beta chain was counted only a few times. Antigen unknown. TCRdb itself ran the 5' RACE reads through MiXCR, one entry per CDR3 protein. The top ten clones hold roughly 1% of a sample with 250,000 or so distinct CDR3 sequences, approximately 6.3% of them seen once. This sample stems from a study of T cells after yellow fever vaccination. Overall study findings and caveats: The secondary response was weaker, and its peak arrived faster, on day 5 versus 15.

The germline V and J ends were trimmed by 4 bases and 4 bases, with 11 bases remaining between them. Germline loops: CDR1 LGHDT, CDR2 YNNKEL (reference sequence). The CDR3 extends over 13 amino acids. The source was CD4+ T cells sorted from PBMCs, collected on the day of the yellow fever booster vaccination. V and J are TRBV3-1 and TRBJ2-7, with a tentative D call TRBD2 (5 bases). This sequence was found in a man aged 25-45 years who received the YFV17D yellow fever vaccine. CDR3 region: CASSRGPDYEQYF. The CDR3 DNA is TGTGCCAGCAGCCGAGGGCCAGATTACGAGCAGTACTTC.